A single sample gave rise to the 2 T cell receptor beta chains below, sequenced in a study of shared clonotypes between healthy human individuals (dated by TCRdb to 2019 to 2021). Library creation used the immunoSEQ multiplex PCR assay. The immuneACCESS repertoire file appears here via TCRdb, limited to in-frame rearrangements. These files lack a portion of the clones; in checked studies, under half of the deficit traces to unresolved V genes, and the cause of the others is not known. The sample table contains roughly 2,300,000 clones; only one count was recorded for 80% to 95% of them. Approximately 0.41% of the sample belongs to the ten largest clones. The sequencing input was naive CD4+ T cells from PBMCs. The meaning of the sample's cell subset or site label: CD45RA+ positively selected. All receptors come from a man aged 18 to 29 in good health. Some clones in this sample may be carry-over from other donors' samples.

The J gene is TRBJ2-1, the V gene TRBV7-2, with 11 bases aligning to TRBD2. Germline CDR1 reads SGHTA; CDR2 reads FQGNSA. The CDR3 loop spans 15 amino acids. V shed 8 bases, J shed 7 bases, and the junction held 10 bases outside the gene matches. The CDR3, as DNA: TGTGCCAGCTCATTAGCGGGAGGGCCGGGGAATGAGCAGTTCTTC. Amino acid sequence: CASSLAGGPGNEQFF.

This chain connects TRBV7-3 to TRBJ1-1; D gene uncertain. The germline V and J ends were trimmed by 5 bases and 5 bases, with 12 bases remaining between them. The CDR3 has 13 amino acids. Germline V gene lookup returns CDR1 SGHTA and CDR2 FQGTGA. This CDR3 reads CASSDGLGTEAFF. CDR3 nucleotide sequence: TGTGCCAGCAGCGATGGCCTGGGGACTGAAGCTTTCTTT.